This T cell receptor (beta chain) was recovered during a study of blood T cell repertoires in COVID-19 (dated by TCRdb to the early 2020s). Notes on the research overall: Samples covering the acute and convalescent phases of COVID-19 were provided by collaborators in the United States, Italy and Spain. The prospective study material was composed of cDNA or gDNA derived from T cells, B-cell-depleted T cells, or PBMCs. Deeply sampled blood TCRbeta repertoires from subjects exposed to, actively infected with, or recovered from COVID-19 were included in the dataset. A freely available public database, intended as a resource for researchers studying the immune response to SARS-CoV-2, is where the repertoires were released. Samples came from the ongoing ImmuneRACE study (first 160 participants) plus 1,254 subjects from 6 global collaborators. The sample metadata nearly always contained a de-identified subject ID, COVID-19 status, age in years and sex. Where available, HLA class I and class II types were taken from metadata supplied by the sample provider and were not determined by assay-based typing.

CDR3 length: 15 amino acids, cysteine to phenylalanine. Only the CDR3 part of the read is kept: 45 bases, read in frame from the first base. CDR1 and CDR2 (SGHRS, YFSETQ) derive from the germline V gene. The junction shows trimming of 4 bases on V and 0 bases on J, plus 13 bases between the germline ends. General findings and caveats noted by the study authors: Clinical and demographic metadata were provided uncurated, with the amount varying by source and participant.

This clone was counted once. What this receptor recognizes is not known. Base quality data are lacking; no much larger clone is found one base away. The immunoSEQ Assay, a bias-controlled multiplex PCR, was used to amplify TCRbeta CDR3 regions from genomic DNA. The authors' analysis ran thus. The number of nucleated cells in each sample was estimated from the amplification of reference gene primers within the assay. Sequence reads were collapsed and filtered to measure the absolute abundance of every unique TCRbeta CDR3 rearrangement. Productive Simpson clonality was computed per sample as the square root of Simpson's diversity index over productive rearrangements. Sourced from immuneACCESS, this table was stored by TCRdb with only in-frame sequences that have V and J called. A share of the clones is absent; for the studies checked, an unresolved V gene accounts for under half, and the remainder has no known explanation. The D gene and trimming were derived from the DNA, and the V and J assignments and clone size from that table. The sample records about 170,000 clones, just under 85% of which are singletons. The biggest ten clones account for around 8% of the sample.

In Seattle, one collaborating source enrolled patients while the infection was active and tracked those patients longitudinally over the course of disease. Whole blood was collected in K2EDTA tubes by collaborating institutions according to the institutions' own protocols. For TCRbeta analysis, collaborators shipped samples as frozen whole blood, isolated PBMCs, or DNA extracted from either of those sample types. Sequenced material: peripheral blood. The TCR comes from a woman older than 75 with COVID-19, enrolled during active disease. Rearrangement joined TRBV5-1 to TRBJ1-2; no D gene call is confident. The bases read TGCGCCAGCAGCCCGCCCGCCAGAACTAACTATGGCTACACCTTC. Translated, it gives CASSPPARTNYGYTF.